This TCR beta chain stems from a study of blood T cell repertoires in COVID-19. Study context: Collection of acute and convalescent COVID-19 samples took place in the United States, Italy and Spain. Sample material is recorded as cDNA or gDNA derived from T cells, B-cell-depleted T cells, or PBMCs.

Trimming left V 3 bases short and J 6 bases short, with 10 bases between. The CDR3 contains 12 residues. Germline V gene lookup returns CDR1 DFQATT and CDR2 SNEGSKA (reference sequence). In the source study's methods: Nucleated cell counts were estimated from reference gene primer amplification. Measured with immunoSEQ multiplex PCR; TCRdb has only the in-frame clones, and not every one. That table furnishes V, J and clone size, whereas the DNA furnished D and trimming. The sample records about 24,000 clones, roughly 86% being singletons. Sequenced: peripheral blood. The source is a man aged 50 to 59 with active COVID-19. V gene TRBV20-1 combines with J gene TRBJ2-3, with D unclear. The CDR3 DNA is TGCAGTGCTAGTGGTCGGTGGGATACGCAGTATTTT. Translating gives CSASGRWDTQYF.